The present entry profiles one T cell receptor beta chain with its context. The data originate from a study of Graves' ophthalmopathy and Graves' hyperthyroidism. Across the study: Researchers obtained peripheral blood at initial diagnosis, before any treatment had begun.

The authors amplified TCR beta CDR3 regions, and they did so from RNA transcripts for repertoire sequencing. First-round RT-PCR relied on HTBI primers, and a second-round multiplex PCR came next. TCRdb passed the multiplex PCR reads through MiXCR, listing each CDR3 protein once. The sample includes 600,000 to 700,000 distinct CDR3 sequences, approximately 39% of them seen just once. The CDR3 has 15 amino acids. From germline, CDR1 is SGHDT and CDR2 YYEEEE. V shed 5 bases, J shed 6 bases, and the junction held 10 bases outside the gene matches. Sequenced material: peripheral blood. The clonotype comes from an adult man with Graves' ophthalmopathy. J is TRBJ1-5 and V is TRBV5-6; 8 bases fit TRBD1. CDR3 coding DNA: TGTGCCAGCAGTCCAGGATTGACAGGGGTTCAGCCCCAGCATTTT. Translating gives CASSPGLTGVQPQHF.